A selection of T cell receptor beta chains follows, all from one sample in a study of blood T cell repertoires in COVID-19. Assay: immunoSEQ multiplex PCR; the TCRdb copy retains only in-frame clones and omits some. This sample has about 300,000 clones; around nine tenths occur once, and the top ten carry roughly 1.3%. The sample was peripheral blood. The source of these receptors is a man between 70 and 80 years old with acute or convalescent COVID-19. The CDR3 runs from the conserved cysteine through the conserved F or W. A D gene is named only where the DNA matches it firmly. Expanded clones are given a class, and other clones once, few, many or no size at all.

TRBV5-1	TRBD2	-	TRBJ2-3	TGCGCCAGCAGCTTGGCGGGTAGCGGGAGCACAGATACGCAGTATTTT	CASSLAGSGSTDTQYF
TRBV18	TRBD2	-	TRBJ2-1	TGTGCCAGCTCACGGGCGATTGGGACTAGCGGGAGTGAGCAGTTCTTC	CASSRAIGTSGSEQFF
TRBV4-2	TRBD1	once	TRBJ1-5	TGTGCCAGCAGCCATCCCGGACAGGTTTATCAGCCCCAGCATTTT	CASSHPGQVYQPQHF
TRBV2	TRBD1	-	TRBJ2-3	TGTGCCAGCAGCCCTAACCCGGGACAGGGGATGGATACGCAGTATTTT	CASSPNPGQGMDTQYF
TRBV5-1	TRBD2	-	TRBJ2-1	TGCGCCAGCAGCTTATCTAGCGGGGGGGCTTGGAATGAGCAGTTCTTC	CASSLSSGGAWNEQFF
TRBV3-1/TRBV3-2	-	-	TRBJ1-2	TGTGCCAGCAGCCCCGGAGGATTCAACTATGGCTACACCTTC	CASSPGGFNYGYTF
TRBV4-3	-	-	TRBJ2-7	TGCGCCAGCAGCCAAGAAATGGCCAGGTCCCACGAGCAGTACTTC	CASSQEMARSHEQYF
TRBV28	-	once	TRBJ1-1	TGTGCCAGCACCACTATTGCCCTCATGAACACTGAAGCTTTCTTT	CASTTIALMNTEAFF
TRBV29-1	-	once	TRBJ1-3	TGCAGCGCTGGGGGGGGCTCTGGAAACACCATATATTTT	CSAGGGSGNTIYF
TRBV7-2	-	-	TRBJ2-7	TGTGCCAGCAGCCCCAGGGCGACAGAGACGTCCTACGAGCAGTACTTC	CASSPRATETSYEQYF
TRBV30	-	-	TRBJ1-3	TGTGCCTGGAGTTCTCCCTCAGGGTCCGGAAACACCATATATTTT	CAWSSPSGSGNTIYF
TRBV5-5	TRBD2	-	TRBJ2-1	TGTGCCAGCAGCTCCGGGGGGGAGCCCTACAATGAGCAGTTCTTC	CASSSGGEPYNEQFF
TRBV3-1/TRBV3-2	TRBD1	-	TRBJ2-2	TGTGCCAGCAGCCACCGGGACAGGGATATAGCCGGGGAGCTGTTTTTT	CASSHRDRDIAGELFF